The 7 T cell receptor beta chains given below trace back to one sample, sequenced in a study of T cell changes during pregnancy in multiple sclerosis. Using immunoSEQ multiplex PCR, the repertoire was profiled, and TCRdb retains in-frame clones only, with some absent. The sample consists of some 80,000 clones, 94% of them appearing once. Material: CD4+ T cells from peripheral blood mononuclear cells, obtained after pregnancy. The receptors were sampled from a female donor with multiple sclerosis, enrolled in a pregnancy study.

The gene calls are TRBV30 and TRBJ2-3; the D gene is possibly TRBD1 (6 bases). The CDR3 has 13 amino acids. Deletions cut 8 bases from V and 1 base from J, with 13 bases between. Per the germline V gene, CDR1 is GTSNPN and CDR2 is SVGIG (reference sequence). CDR3 sequence: CALSPGGTDTQYF. In nucleotides, the CDR3 is TGTGCCCTATCCCCAGGGGGCACAGATACGCAGTATTTT.

The chain is built from TRBV7-2 and TRBJ1-3; a weak D match, TRBD1 (6 bases). The V end was cut by 5 bases, the J end by 0 bases, with 14 bases between. Germline V gene sequence: CDR1 SGHTA, CDR2 FQGNSA. The CDR3 length is 16 residues. The DNA of the CDR3 is TGTGCCAGCAGCGAGACAGGCCAGAGCTCTGGAAACACCATATATTTT. It yields the protein CASSETGQSSGNTIYF.

The chain is built from TRBV5-4 and TRBJ1-4; D may be TRBD1 (5 bases). CDR3 length: 15 amino acids. Germline V CDR1 and CDR2: SGHNT, YYREEE (reference sequence). Between the trimmed V and J ends, which lost 4 bases and 6 bases, there was a span of 16 bases. CDR3 region: CASSPTGFRDEKLFF. CDR3 DNA: TGTGCCAGCAGCCCAACAGGATTTCGGGATGAAAAACTGTTTTTT.

The chain has TRBV6-4 and TRBJ2-7; TRBD2 aligns across 8 bases. The germline gives CDR1 MRHNA, CDR2 SNTAGT. Trimming took 3 bases from V and 5 from J; bases not matched to a gene: 12. This CDR3 is built from 16 residues. CDR3: CASSESGSGSIDEQYF. The CDR3 DNA follows: TGTGCCAGCAGTGAAAGCGGCAGCGGGAGTATCGACGAGCAGTACTTC.

CDR3 in amino acids: CASSPGDRDNYGYTF. The CDR3 DNA sequence: TGCGCCAGCAGCCCTGGGGACAGGGATAACTATGGCTACACCTTC. This chain uses TRBV5-1 with TRBJ1-2; 9 nucleotides align to TRBD1. Losses at the gene ends were 4 bases for V and 1 base for J; bases not matched to a gene: 5. This CDR3 spans 15 amino acids. Germline CDR1 reads SGHRS; CDR2 reads YFSETQ.

The chain couples TRBV5-8 to TRBJ2-1; D might be TRBD1 (6 bases). The V gene lost 0 bases and the J gene lost 3 bases, with 13 bases spanning the gap. The CDR3 totals 16 residues. Germline-derived CDR1 and CDR2 are SGHTS and YDEGEE. CDR3 DNA sequence: TGTGCCAGCAGCTTGGATACGGGACAAATCTACAATGAGCAGTTCTTC. It is translated as CASSLDTGQIYNEQFF.

The chain couples TRBV14 to TRBJ2-1; 14 bases align to TRBD2. Germline V gene sequence: CDR1 SGHDN, CDR2 FVKESK. V shed 2 bases, J shed 6 bases, and the junction held 3 bases outside the gene matches. The CDR3 runs to 16 residues. The CDR3 sequence is CASSQLGTSGSNEQFF. For the CDR3, the DNA is TGTGCCAGCAGCCAACTCGGGACTAGCGGGAGCAATGAGCAGTTCTTC. Full variable domain (remainder filled in from reference TRBV14 and TRBJ2-1): EAGVTQFPSHSVIEKGQTVTLRCDPISGHDNLYWYRRVMGKEIKFLLHFVKESKQDESGMPNNRFLAERTGGTYSTLKVQPAELEDSGVYFCASSQLGTSGSNEQFFGPGTRLTVL.